The sample holds one count of the clone carrying this TCR beta chain. The antigen remains undetermined. These data come from a study of cytotoxic CD8 clonotypes in ibrutinib-treated CLL. On the study more broadly: Response samples were taken after a median of approximately 13 months on treatment, range 6 to 36.

Study-level findings and limits: Rising at ibrutinib response, clonality subsequently fell back toward baseline at progression. Higher circulating CD8+ T-cell counts strongly accompanied higher baseline clonality, above age-matched healthy donors.

V trimming: 5 bases; J trimming: 5 bases; junction bases outside the gene matches: 18. Germline V gives CDR1 LNHDA, CDR2 SQIVND (reference sequence). This CDR3 has 18 residues. Clones were sequenced by immunoSEQ multiplex PCR, and TCRdb holds only the in-frame ones, with some missing. The sample shows 130,000 to 150,000 clones, approximately 80% of them seen only once. The receptor comes from a human donor with chronic lymphocytic leukemia. The sequencing used PBMCs, collected after 12 months of ibrutinib treatment. This rearrangement joins TRBV19 to TRBJ1-1, with 9 bases fitting TRBD1. Here the CDR3 reads CASSPNQVPGQGGTEAFF. For the CDR3, the DNA is TGTGCCAGTAGTCCCAACCAGGTCCCGGGACAGGGAGGGACTGAAGCTTTCTTT.